These T cell receptor beta chains were read from a single sample in a study of blood T cells in healthy people across ages. TCRdb used MiXCR to reprocess the 5' RACE reads, holding one entry per CDR3 protein. The repertoire consists of roughly 900,000 distinct CDR3 sequences, with 40% to 60% occurring once and the leading ten covering under 15%. Sequencing was performed on blood. These receptors were collected from a man in his thirties or forties in good health. Both conserved end residues are part of each CDR3. D genes are given only for firm matches. Not every row has a clone size; where given, it reads once, few, many or a size class.

abundance: .
d_gene: .
v_gene: TRBV4-1
CDR3aa: CASSQEGASSQETQYF

abundance: few
d_gene: .
v_gene: TRBV2
CDR3aa: CASSLGEREKLFF

abundance: few
d_gene: .
v_gene: TRBV5-1
CDR3aa: CASRLVRESYSSGANVLTF

abundance: .
d_gene: TRBD1
v_gene: TRBV5-1
CDR3aa: CASSGGQYDSEAFF

abundance: few
d_gene: .
v_gene: TRBV29-1
CDR3aa: CSGRTDQETQYF

abundance: .
d_gene: .
v_gene: TRBV20-1
CDR3aa: CRAGGSNQPQHF

abundance: .
d_gene: .
v_gene: TRBV4-1
CDR3aa: CASSQDARGDNEQFF

abundance: .
d_gene: .
v_gene: TRBV6-5
CDR3aa: CASSTDSGNTEAFF

abundance: few
d_gene: TRBD2
v_gene: TRBV4-2
CDR3aa: CASSQDRASGSGSYNEQFF

abundance: few
d_gene: TRBD1
v_gene: TRBV7-2
CDR3aa: CASSPQRTGHNEQFF

abundance: few
d_gene: .
v_gene: TRBV7-2
CDR3aa: CASSSLGSPLHF

abundance: .
d_gene: .
v_gene: TRBV7-2
CDR3aa: CASSSTRAGTDTQYF

abundance: .
d_gene: TRBD2
v_gene: TRBV2
CDR3aa: CASRETSGQETQYF

abundance: few
d_gene: TRBD2
v_gene: TRBV11-2
CDR3aa: CASSFTSGDYEQYF

abundance: .
d_gene: TRBD1
v_gene: TRBV6-5
CDR3aa: CASSYSTDRGDNEQFF

abundance: .
d_gene: TRBD2
v_gene: TRBV11-2
CDR3aa: CASSPKGGGGFTDTQYF

abundance: few
d_gene: TRBD1
v_gene: TRBV12-3/TRBV12-4
CDR3aa: CASSLGPDRGRWETQYF

abundance: .
d_gene: .
v_gene: TRBV27
CDR3aa: CASRPSADSIRPEQYF

abundance: .
d_gene: .
v_gene: TRBV6-1
CDR3aa: CASSGHTYEQYF

abundance: few
d_gene: .
v_gene: TRBV11-3
CDR3aa: CASSPGRDTSSYEQYF

abundance: few
d_gene: .
v_gene: TRBV7-2
CDR3aa: CASSRGISTDTQYF

abundance: few
d_gene: TRBD1
v_gene: TRBV9
CDR3aa: CASSDRDSLGYTEAFF

abundance: .
d_gene: TRBD2
v_gene: TRBV20-1
CDR3aa: CSAAGGKETQYF

abundance: .
d_gene: TRBD1
v_gene: TRBV6-1
CDR3aa: CASSLGQGQQETQYF

abundance: few
d_gene: TRBD1
v_gene: TRBV18
CDR3aa: CASSPDRGEGVTEAFF

abundance: .
d_gene: .
v_gene: TRBV7-2
CDR3aa: CASNHRDTYGYTF

abundance: many
d_gene: TRBD2
v_gene: TRBV20-1
CDR3aa: CSARGPGLASTDTQYF

abundance: .
d_gene: .
v_gene: TRBV6-2/TRBV6-3
CDR3aa: CASSYSVNYEQYF

abundance: .
d_gene: TRBD1
v_gene: TRBV3-1
CDR3aa: CASSPGDRDNYGYTF

abundance: .
d_gene: TRBD2
v_gene: TRBV6-7
CDR3aa: CASFEEPGGLETQYF

abundance: few
d_gene: TRBD1
v_gene: TRBV5-1
CDR3aa: CASSFGQETYEQYF

abundance: .
d_gene: .
v_gene: TRBV29-1
CDR3aa: CSVYSGTQNTGELFF

abundance: .
d_gene: .
v_gene: TRBV6-5
CDR3aa: CASSLRDLNEQSF

abundance: .
d_gene: .
v_gene: TRBV5-1
CDR3aa: CASSRPGEGGETQYF

abundance: few
d_gene: TRBD1
v_gene: TRBV5-1
CDR3aa: CASSKTGQIQETQYF

abundance: .
d_gene: .
v_gene: TRBV6-6
CDR3aa: CASKAGGANVLTF

abundance: .
d_gene: TRBD2
v_gene: TRBV4-2
CDR3aa: CANSQDLDSSGGPYNEQFF